Presented here are 13 T cell receptor beta chains from one specimen sequenced in a study of relationships among human T cell subsets. The T cell receptor alpha and beta CDR3 regions were amplified from mRNA by semiquantitative ARM-PCR. Exponential amplification used communal superprimers after tagged nested gene-specific primers in ARM-PCR. TCRdb used MiXCR to reprocess the multiplex PCR reads, holding one entry per CDR3 protein. The sample shows 11,000 to 15,000 distinct CDR3 sequences, 50% to 75% of them seen only once. CD4+ cells were positively selected first, then anti-CD25 beads isolated CD4+CD25+ regulatory T cells. Specimen: Tregs sorted from blood. These receptors all come from a man aged 40-55 years in good health.

The gene calls are TRBV5-1 and TRBJ2-7; D unclear. Trimming removed 1 base at V and 0 bases at J, with 8 bases between. The CDR3 extends over 14 amino acids. Germline V gene data show CDR1 as SGHRS and CDR2 as YFSETQ. This chain's CDR3 is CASSLSVNSYEQYF. In DNA, the CDR3 is TGCGCCAGCAGCTTGTCGGTGAACTCCTACGAGCAGTACTTC.

This clonotype has just a few counts. The chain joins TRBV12-3 or TRBV12-4 to TRBJ1-5, with D uncertain. This CDR3 spans 13 amino acids. V was pared by 3 bases and J by 1 base, with 4 bases between. CDR3 protein: CASSLGSNQPQHF. CDR3 coding DNA: TGTGCCAGCAGTTTGGGAAGCAATCAGCCCCAGCATTTT.

This sequence joins TRBV28 and TRBJ1-1; the D gene is possibly TRBD1 (6 bases). The CDR3 is 11 residues long. The V and J ends lost 7 bases and 11 bases respectively, with 14 bases between them. Per germline, CDR1 MDHEN and CDR2 SYDVKM. This chain's CDR3 is CASTVQGSAFF. The DNA of the CDR3 is TGTGCCAGCACTGTGCAGGGGTCGGCTTTCTTT.

This clonotype was seen a few times. The gene calls are TRBV14 and TRBJ2-1, with D hard to call. Trimming removed 0 bases from V and 0 bases from J, with 12 bases in between. Germline CDR1 reads SGHDN; CDR2 reads FVKESK. This CDR3 spans 17 amino acids. The DNA for the CDR3 is TGTGCCAGCAGCCAAGAAAAGGATACAACCTCCTACAATGAGCAGTTCTTC. This gives the protein CASSQEKDTTSYNEQFF. Full variable domain (missing parts from reference TRBV14 and TRBJ2-1): EAGVTQFPSHSVIEKGQTVTLRCDPISGHDNLYWYRRVMGKEIKFLLHFVKESKQDESGMPNNRFLAERTGGTYSTLKVQPAELEDSGVYFCASSQEKDTTSYNEQFFGPGTRLTVL.

The table lists this clonotype with a few counts. The CDR3 protein is CSARAGGNSNQPQHF. CDR3 DNA sequence: TGCAGTGCTAGAGCTGGAGGGAATAGCAATCAGCCCCAGCATTTT. V usage is TRBV20-1 and J usage is TRBJ1-5; D uncertain. V dropped 1 base and J dropped 0 bases, with 10 bases sitting between them. CDR1 DFQATT and CDR2 SNEGSKA come from the germline V gene (reference sequence). This CDR3 region has 15 residues.

This clonotype has a handful of counts. This rearrangement joins TRBV27 to TRBJ2-7, with unresolved D. This CDR3 comprises 12 residues. V dropped 4 bases and J dropped 3 bases, with 7 bases sitting between them. The V gene's germline CDR1 is MNHEY and CDR2 SMNVEV (reference sequence). This CDR3 reads CASSSPSYEQYF. CDR3 nucleotide sequence: TGTGCCAGCAGTTCCCCCAGCTACGAGCAGTACTTC.

This chain connects TRBV11-2 to TRBJ2-7; maybe TRBD2 (5 bases). The CDR3 loop spans 15 amino acids. Germline-derived CDR1 and CDR2 are SGHAT and FQNNGV. The V gene lost 5 bases and the J gene lost 3 bases, with 17 bases spanning the gap. This CDR3 reads CASSPVRGSRYEQYF. The CDR3 nucleotides read TGTGCCAGCAGCCCAGTCCGGGGTTCCCGCTACGAGCAGTACTTC. The full variable domain, in which reference TRBV11-2 and TRBJ2-7 provide the parts outside the CDR3, is EAGVAQSPRYKIIEKRQSVAFWCNPISGHATLYWYQQILGQGPKLLIQFQNNGVVDDSQLPKDRFSAERLKGVDSTLKIQPAKLEDSAVYLCASSPVRGSRYEQYFGPGTRLTVT.

To note about this clonotype: A junction boundary mismatches the germline segment, possibly from a read error. CDR3 sequence: CASRDTRPNTEAFF. CDR3 DNA: TGCGCCAGCAGGGATACACGGCCGAACACTGAGGCTTTCTTT. The chain carries TRBV10-2 and TRBJ1-1, with no clear D. CDR3 size: 14 residues. Germline assignment: CDR1 WSHSY and CDR2 SAAADI.

The chain has TRBV19 and TRBJ2-1; 12 nucleotides agree with TRBD2. J gave up 9 bases and V 6 bases, and 9 bases lay outside the gene matches. The germline V gene encodes CDR1 LNHDA and CDR2 SQIVND (reference sequence). The CDR3 contains 15 residues. CDR3 coding DNA: TGTGCCAGTAGCACTTCAGGACTAGCGGGAACTGAGCAGTTCTTC. This translates into CASSTSGLAGTEQFF.

The J gene is TRBJ2-1, the V gene TRBV20-1; 14 bases agree with TRBD2. Germline CDR1 DFQATT, CDR2 SNEGSKA (reference sequence). V trimming: 6 bases; J trimming: 8 bases; junction bases outside the gene matches: 9. The CDR3 is 15 residues long. CDR3 sequence (DNA): TGCAGTGCGCCAAACCGACTAGCGGGAGGGTATGAGCAGTTCTTC. It is translated as CSAPNRLAGGYEQFF.

The table lists this clonotype with a few counts. The rearrangement joins TRBV5-4 to TRBJ1-1, with D tentatively TRBD1 (5 bases). The CDR3 totals 14 residues. Trimming left V 5 bases short and J 5 bases short, with 16 bases between. CDR1 SGHNT and CDR2 YYREEE come from the germline V gene (reference sequence). The CDR3 loop is CASSRRGIETEAFF. The CDR3, as DNA: TGTGCCAGCAGTCGAAGGGGTATTGAGACTGAAGCTTTCTTT.

A single count supports this clonotype. The chain uses TRBV5-1 and TRBJ2-3; D uncertain. The germline CDR1 and CDR2 sequences are SGHRS and YFSETQ. The CDR3 runs 12 residues. Trimming took off 4 bases at V and 0 bases at J, with 3 bases between the two ends. CDR3 protein: CASSVSTDTQYF. CDR3 nucleotides: TGCGCCAGCAGCGTCAGCACAGATACGCAGTATTTT.

V usage is TRBV14 and J usage is TRBJ2-1; TRBD2 matches at 8 bases. V shed 1 base, J shed 7 bases, and the junction held 6 bases outside the gene matches. Germline assignment: CDR1 SGHDN and CDR2 FVKESK. The CDR3 runs to 15 residues. The CDR3 loop is CASSQGLSGSNEQFF. Here the CDR3 DNA reads TGTGCCAGCAGCCAAGGTCTAAGCGGGAGTAATGAGCAGTTCTTC.